The rows below give T cell receptor beta chains drawn from one sample of a study of T and B cells in COVID-19 patients. From the multiplex PCR reads, TCRdb called clonotypes with MiXCR, one entry per CDR3 protein. The table shows approximately 14,000 distinct CDR3 sequences, with under 30% occurring only once. Source material: blood. These receptors all stem from a human donor who had recovered from COVID-19. The conserved cysteine and the conserved F or W are not part of the CDR3 here. Not all rows give a size; the values are once, few, many and, for expanded clones, a class.

v_call: TRBV19; cdr3_length: 10; clone_size: medium-sized; cdr3_aa: ASSMPQTEQF
v_call: TRBV7-2; cdr3_length: 14; clone_size: -; cdr3_aa: ASTRRGGVGNQPQH
v_call: TRBV12-3/TRBV12-4; cdr3_length: 11; clone_size: medium-sized; cdr3_aa: ASSFAGGETQY
v_call: TRBV20-1; cdr3_length: 6; clone_size: -; cdr3_aa: SFGQSY
v_call: TRBV5-1; cdr3_length: 14; clone_size: -; cdr3_aa: ASSLAGWREANEQF
v_call: TRBV11-1; cdr3_length: 12; clone_size: few; cdr3_aa: ASSLGTSGSEQY
v_call: TRBV6-1; cdr3_length: 13; clone_size: few; cdr3_aa: ASSEFSAYNSPLH
v_call: TRBV27; cdr3_length: 12; clone_size: medium-sized; cdr3_aa: ASSLGQLTYEQY
v_call: TRBV6-1; cdr3_length: 11; clone_size: few; cdr3_aa: ASSEGGAYGYT
v_call: TRBV6-4; cdr3_length: 13; clone_size: many; cdr3_aa: ASSPGTSGYNEQF
v_call: TRBV18; cdr3_length: 14; clone_size: -; cdr3_aa: ASSFPGGEEGDGYT
v_call: TRBV12-3/TRBV12-4; cdr3_length: 12; clone_size: medium-sized; cdr3_aa: ASSFADPYNEQF
v_call: TRBV7-6; cdr3_length: 13; clone_size: -; cdr3_aa: ASSLTDAGGDEQF
v_call: TRBV20-1; cdr3_length: 12; clone_size: -; cdr3_aa: SASVGATNEKLF